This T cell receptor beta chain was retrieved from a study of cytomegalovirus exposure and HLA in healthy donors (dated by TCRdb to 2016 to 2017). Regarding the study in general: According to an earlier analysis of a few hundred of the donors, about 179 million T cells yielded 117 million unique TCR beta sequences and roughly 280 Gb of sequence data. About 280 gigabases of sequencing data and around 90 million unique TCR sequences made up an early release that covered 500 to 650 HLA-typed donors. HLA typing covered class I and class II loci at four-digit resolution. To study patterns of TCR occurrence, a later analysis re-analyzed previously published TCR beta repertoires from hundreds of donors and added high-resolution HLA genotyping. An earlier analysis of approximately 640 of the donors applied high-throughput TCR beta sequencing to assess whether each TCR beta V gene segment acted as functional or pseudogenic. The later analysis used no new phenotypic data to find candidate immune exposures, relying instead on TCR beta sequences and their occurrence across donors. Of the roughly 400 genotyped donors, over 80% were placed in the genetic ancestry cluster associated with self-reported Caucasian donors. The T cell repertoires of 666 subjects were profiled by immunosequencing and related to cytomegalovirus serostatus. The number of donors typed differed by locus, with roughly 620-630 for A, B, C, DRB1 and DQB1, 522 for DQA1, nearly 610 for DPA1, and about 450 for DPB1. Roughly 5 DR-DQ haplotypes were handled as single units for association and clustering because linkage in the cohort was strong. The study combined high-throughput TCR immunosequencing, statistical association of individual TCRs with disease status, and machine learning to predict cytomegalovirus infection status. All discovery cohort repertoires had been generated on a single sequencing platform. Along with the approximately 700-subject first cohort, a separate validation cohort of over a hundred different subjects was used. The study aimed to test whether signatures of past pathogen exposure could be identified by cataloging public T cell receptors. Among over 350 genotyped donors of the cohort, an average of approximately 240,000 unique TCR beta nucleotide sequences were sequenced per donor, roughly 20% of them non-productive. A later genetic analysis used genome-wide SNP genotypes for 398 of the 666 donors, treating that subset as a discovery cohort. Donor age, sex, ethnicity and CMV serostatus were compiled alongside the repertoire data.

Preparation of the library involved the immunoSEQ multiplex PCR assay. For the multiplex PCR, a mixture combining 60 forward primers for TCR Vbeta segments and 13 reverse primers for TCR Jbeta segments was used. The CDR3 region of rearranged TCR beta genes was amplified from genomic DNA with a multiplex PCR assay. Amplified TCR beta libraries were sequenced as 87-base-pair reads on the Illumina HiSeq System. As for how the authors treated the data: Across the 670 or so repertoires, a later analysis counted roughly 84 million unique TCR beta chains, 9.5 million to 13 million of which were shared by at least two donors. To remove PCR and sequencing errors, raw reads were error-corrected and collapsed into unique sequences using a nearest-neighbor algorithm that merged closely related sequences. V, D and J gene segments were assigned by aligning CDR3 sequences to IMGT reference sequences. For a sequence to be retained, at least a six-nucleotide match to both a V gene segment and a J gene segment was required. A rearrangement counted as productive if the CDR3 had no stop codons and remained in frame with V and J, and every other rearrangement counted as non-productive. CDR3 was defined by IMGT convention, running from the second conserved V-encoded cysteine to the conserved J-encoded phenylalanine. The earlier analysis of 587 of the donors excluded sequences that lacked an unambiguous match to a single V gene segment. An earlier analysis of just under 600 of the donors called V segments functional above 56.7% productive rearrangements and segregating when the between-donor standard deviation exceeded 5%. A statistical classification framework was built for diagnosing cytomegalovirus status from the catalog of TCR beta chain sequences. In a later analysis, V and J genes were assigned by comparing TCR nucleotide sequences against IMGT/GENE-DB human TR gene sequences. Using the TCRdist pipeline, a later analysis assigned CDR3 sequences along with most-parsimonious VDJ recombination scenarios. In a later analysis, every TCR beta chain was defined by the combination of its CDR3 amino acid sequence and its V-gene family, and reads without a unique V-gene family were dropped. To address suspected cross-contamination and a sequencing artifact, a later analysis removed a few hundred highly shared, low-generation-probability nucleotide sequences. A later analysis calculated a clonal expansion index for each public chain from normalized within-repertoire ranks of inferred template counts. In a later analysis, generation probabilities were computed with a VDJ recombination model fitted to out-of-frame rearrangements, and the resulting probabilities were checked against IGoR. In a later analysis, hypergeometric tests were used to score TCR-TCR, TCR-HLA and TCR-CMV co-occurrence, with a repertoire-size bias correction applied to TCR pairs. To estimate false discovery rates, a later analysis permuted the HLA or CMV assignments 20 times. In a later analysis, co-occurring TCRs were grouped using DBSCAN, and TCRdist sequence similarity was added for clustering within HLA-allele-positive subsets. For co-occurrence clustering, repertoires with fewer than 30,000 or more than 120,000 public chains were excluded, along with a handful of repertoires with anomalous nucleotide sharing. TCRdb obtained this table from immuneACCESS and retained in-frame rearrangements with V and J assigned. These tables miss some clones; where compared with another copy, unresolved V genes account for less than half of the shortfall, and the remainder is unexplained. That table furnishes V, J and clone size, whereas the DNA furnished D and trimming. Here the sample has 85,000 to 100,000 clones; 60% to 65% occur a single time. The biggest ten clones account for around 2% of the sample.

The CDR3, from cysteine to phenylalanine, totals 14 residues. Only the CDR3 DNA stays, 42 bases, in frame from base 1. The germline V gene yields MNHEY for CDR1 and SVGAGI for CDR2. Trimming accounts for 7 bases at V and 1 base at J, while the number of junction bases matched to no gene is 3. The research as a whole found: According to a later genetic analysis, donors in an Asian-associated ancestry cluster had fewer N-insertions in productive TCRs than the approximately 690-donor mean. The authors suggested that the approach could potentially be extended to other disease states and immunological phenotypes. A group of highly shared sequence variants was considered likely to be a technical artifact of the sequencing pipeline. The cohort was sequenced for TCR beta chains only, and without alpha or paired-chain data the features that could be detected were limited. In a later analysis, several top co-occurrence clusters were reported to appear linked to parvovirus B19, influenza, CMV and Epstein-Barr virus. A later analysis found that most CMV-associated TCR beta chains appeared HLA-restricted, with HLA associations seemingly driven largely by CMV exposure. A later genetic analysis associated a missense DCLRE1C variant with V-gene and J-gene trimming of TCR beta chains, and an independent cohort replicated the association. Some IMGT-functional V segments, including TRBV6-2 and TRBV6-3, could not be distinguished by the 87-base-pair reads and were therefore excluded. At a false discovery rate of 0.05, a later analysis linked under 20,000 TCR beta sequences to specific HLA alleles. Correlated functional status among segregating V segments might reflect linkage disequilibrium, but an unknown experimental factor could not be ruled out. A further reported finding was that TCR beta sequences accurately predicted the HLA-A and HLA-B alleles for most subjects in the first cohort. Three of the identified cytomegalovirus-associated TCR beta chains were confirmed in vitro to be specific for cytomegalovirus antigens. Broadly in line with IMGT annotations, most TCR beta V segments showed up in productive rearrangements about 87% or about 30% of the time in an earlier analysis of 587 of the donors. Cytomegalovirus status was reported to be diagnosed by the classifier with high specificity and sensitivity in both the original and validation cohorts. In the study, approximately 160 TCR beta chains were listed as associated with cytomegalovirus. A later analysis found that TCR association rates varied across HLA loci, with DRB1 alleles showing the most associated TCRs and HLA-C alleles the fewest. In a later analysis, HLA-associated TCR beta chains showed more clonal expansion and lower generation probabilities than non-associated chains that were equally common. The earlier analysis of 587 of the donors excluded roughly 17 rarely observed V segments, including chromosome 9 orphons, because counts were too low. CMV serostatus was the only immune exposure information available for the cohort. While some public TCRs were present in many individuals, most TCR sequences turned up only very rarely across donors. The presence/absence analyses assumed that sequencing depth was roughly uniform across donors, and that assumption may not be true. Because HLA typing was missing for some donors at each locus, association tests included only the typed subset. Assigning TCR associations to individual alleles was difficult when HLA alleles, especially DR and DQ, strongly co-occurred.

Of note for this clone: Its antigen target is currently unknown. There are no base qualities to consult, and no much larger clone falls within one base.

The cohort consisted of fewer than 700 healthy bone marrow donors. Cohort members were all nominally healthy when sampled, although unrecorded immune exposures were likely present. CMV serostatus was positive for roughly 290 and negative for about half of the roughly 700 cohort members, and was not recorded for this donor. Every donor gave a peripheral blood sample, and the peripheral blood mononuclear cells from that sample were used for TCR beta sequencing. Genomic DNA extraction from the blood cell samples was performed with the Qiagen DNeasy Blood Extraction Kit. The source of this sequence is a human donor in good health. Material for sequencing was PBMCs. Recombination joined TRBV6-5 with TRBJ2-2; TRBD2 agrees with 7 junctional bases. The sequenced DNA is TGTGCCAGCATGCGGGGGAGGAACACCGGGGAGCTGTTTTTT. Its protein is CASMRGRNTGELFF.